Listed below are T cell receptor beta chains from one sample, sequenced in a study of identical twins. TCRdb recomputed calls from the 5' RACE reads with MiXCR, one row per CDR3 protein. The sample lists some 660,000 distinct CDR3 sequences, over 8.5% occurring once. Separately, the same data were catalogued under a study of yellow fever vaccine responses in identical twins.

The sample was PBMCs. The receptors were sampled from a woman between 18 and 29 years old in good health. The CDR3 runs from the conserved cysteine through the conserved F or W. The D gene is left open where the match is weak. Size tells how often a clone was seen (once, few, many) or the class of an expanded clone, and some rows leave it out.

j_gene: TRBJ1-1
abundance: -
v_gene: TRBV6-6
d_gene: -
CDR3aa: CASRIRTDEAFF

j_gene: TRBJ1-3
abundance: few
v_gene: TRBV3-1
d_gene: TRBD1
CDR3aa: CASSQRQGPGNTIYF

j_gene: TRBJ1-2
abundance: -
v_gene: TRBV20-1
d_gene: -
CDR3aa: CSASAPDGLGYGYTF

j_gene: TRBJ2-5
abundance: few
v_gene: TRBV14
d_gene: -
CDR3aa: CASSRGIQETQYF

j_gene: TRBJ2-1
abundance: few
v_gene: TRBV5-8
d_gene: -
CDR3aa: CASSLEAFYNEQFF

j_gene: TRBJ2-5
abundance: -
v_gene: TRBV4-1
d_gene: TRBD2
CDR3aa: CASSLLAGVEETQYF

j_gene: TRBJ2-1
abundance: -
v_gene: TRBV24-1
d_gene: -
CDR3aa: CATSDEGLLEFF

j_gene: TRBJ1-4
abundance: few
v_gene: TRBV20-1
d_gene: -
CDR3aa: CSAREARDNEKLFF

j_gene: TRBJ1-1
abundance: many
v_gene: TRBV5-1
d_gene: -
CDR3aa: CASSLVSAMNTEAFF

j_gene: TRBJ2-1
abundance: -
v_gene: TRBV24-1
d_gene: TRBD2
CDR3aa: CATSDFASGGLNEQFF

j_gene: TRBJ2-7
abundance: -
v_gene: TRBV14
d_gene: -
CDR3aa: CVSSQDWGAHEQYF

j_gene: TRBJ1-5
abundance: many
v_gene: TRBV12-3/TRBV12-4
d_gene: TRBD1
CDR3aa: CASSGTGDSNQPQHF

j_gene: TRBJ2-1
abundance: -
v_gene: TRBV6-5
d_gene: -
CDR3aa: CASSYEMRPYNEQFF